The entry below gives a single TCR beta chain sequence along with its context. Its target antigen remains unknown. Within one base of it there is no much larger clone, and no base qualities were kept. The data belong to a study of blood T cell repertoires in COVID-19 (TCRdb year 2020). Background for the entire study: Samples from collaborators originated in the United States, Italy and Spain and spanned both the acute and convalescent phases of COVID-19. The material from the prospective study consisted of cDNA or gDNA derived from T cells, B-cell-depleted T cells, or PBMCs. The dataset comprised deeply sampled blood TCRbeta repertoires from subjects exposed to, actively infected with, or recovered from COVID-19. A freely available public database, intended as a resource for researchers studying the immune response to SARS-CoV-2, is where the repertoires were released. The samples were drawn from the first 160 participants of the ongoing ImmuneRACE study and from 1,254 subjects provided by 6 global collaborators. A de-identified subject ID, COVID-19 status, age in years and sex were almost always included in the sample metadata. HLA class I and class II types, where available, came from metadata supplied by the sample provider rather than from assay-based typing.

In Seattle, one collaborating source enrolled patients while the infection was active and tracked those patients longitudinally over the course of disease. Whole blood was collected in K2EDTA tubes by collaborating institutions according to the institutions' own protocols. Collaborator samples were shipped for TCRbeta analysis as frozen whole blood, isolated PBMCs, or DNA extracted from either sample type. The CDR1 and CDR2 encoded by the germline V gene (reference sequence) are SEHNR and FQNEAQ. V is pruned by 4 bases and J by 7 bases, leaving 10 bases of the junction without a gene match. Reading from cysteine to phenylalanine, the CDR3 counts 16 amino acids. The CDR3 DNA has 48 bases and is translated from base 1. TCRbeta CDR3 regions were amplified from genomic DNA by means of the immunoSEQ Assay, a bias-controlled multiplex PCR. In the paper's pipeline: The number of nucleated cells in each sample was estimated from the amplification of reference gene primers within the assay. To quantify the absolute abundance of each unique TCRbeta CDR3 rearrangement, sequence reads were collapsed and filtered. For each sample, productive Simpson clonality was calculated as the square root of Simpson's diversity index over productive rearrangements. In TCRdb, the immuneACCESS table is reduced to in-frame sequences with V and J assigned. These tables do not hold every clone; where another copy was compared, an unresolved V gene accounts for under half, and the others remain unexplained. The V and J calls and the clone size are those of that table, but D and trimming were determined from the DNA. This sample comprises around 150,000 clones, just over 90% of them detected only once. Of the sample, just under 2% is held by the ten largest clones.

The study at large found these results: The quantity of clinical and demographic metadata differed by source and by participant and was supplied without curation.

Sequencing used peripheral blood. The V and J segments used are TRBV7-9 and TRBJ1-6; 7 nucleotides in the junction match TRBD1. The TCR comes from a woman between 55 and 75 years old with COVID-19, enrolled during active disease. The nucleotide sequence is TGTGCCAGCAGCTACTCCACGGCAGGGGGAAATTCACCCCTCCACTTT. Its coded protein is CASSYSTAGGNSPLHF.